This record looks at one T cell receptor (beta chain) sequence and its context. Its antigen is currently not known. Base qualities are not at hand, and no much larger clone is one base apart. The Quick-DNA Microprep Kit was used to extract genomic DNA from the sorted cells. TCRbeta DNA was amplified with the immunoSEQ hsTCRbeta kit following the manufacturer's protocol. TCRbeta libraries were sequenced on an Illumina MiSeq instrument. Concerning the study's data processing: Removing out-of-frame sequences left 2,204,828 distinct TCRbeta sequences, an average of about 70,000 per individual. Each individual was scored by the count of 150 to 200 previously reported CMV-associated TCRbeta sequences and the total productive distinct TCRbeta count. A beta-binomial model was reimplemented in Python, and scikit-learn random forests with default parameters were trained on US cohort data. On the Belgian cohort, classifier performance was reported as the median AUC, along with percentile confidence intervals, across 10,000 bootstrap iterations. In its TCRdb copy, this immuneACCESS table keeps in-frame sequences only and misses some clones. Where compared with another copy, unresolved V genes explain less than half of these, and the others have no known cause. V, J and clone size are those of that table, while D and trimming were read from the DNA. Across this sample there are around 33,000 clones, with about 76% seen only once. 0.63% of the sample goes to the ten largest clones.

A FACSAria II was used to sort memory CD4+ T cells, defined as single viable CD3+CD4+CD8-CD45RO+ cells. CMV serostatus was determined using a Roche Elecsys assay that detects serum IgG against CMV pp150, pp28, p38 and p52. After the samples were thawed, total CD4+ T cells were enriched through positive selection using CD4 magnetic microbeads. Samples originated from another study that specifically interrogated the CD4+ T cell memory repertoire. Following standard operating procedures, peripheral blood mononuclear cells were isolated and cryopreserved, while serum was kept at -80 degrees C. The staining used CD3-PerCP (BW264/56), CD4-APC (RPA-T4), CD45RO-PE (UCHT1) and CD8-Pacific Orange (3B5) antibodies, and Sytox blue was used to exclude non-viable cells. The data were obtained in a study of memory CD4+ T cells and cytomegalovirus serostatus (dated by TCRdb to the late 2010s). For context, the study as a whole: A total of roughly 33 healthy Belgian adults, of whom 9 were CMV seropositive and about 24 were CMV seronegative, were included in the cohort. To replicate a published TCR-based CMV serostatus classifier, the study sequenced CD4+ memory TCRbeta repertoires from a Belgian cohort whose cytomegalovirus serostatus was known. General findings and caveats noted by the study authors: The original-framework classifier achieved a median bootstrapped AUC of approximately 0.96 with a 95% CI of 0.76-1.00 on the Belgian cohort. For CMV serostatus prediction, a median bootstrapped AUC of approximately 0.95 was reached with the original framework, and a median bootstrapped AUC of about 0.9 was reached with a US-trained random forest. Only CD4+CD45RO+ memory cells were sequenced, in contrast to the original study, in which naive and memory CD4+ and CD8+ populations were covered. Of 164 previously reported CMV-associated TCRbeta sequences, around 70 appeared in the CD4+ memory repertoires, each in one to five individuals. The results were interpreted as suggesting that the CMV-associated TCR signature is mostly present in the CD4+ memory repertoire.

The junction shows trimming of 6 bases on V and 9 bases on J, and the gene matches do not reach 25 bases of it. From the cysteine through the phenylalanine, the CDR3 covers 19 amino acids. Only the CDR3 region is kept as DNA, spanning 57 bases read in frame from base 1. From the germline V gene, CDR1 is SNHLY and CDR2 is FYNNEI. This receptor was obtained from an adult in good health and CMV-seronegative. Some clones in this sample may be carry-over from other donors' samples. The sequencing input was memory CD4+ T cells from blood. In this chain, TRBV2 is recombined with TRBJ2-3; 9 bases in between match TRBD1. This receptor has the CDR3 CASSVGQGRQSISYLTQYF. The nucleotide sequence reads TGTGCCAGCAGCGTAGGACAGGGGCGACAATCCATCTCCTATCTAACGCAGTATTTT.